This T cell receptor (beta chain) came from a study of T-cell memory formation after mild COVID-19. The CDR3 covers 15 residues. V was trimmed by 8 bases and J by 5 bases, leaving 18 bases between them. General observations from the study: Memory from before infection featured some responding clones, which suggests cross-reactive memory joined. Second-wave clones with a day 37 peak had unconfirmed SARS-CoV-2 specificity. Most CD4+ clones that shrank were in CM and EM, while CD8+ ones turned up in EMRA.

Using constant-segment primers, 5'RACE produced TCR alpha and TCR beta cDNA libraries carrying sample barcodes and UMIs. TCRdb passed the 5' RACE reads through MiXCR, listing each CDR3 protein once. In the table there are 250,000 to 350,000 distinct CDR3 sequences, about 17% of which are singletons. Turning to this clonotype: The target antigen is unknown.

The genes are TRBV12-3 or TRBV12-4 and TRBJ1-4; D gene unclear. Sequencing was performed on PBMCs or a T cell subset sorted from them (not recorded which). The receptor was derived from a young man who had mild COVID-19 (a few samples of this study predate the infection). Cell type and time point are not known. The CDR3 loop is CASSSHSLLNEKLFF. The DNA for the CDR3 is TGTGCCAGCTCGTCTCACAGCTTACTGAATGAAAAACTGTTTTTT.